The text below deals with one T cell receptor (beta chain). Which antigen it targets is not known. Within one base of it there is no much larger clone, and no base qualities were kept. This record belongs to a study of shared clonotypes between healthy human individuals (TCRdb year 2020). Looking at the study overall: A few men and a couple of women, aged 18 to 49 years, made up the cohort. Different laboratories and diverse techniques were used to prepare libraries and sequence TCR repertoires, to increase sequencing depth and limit assay-specific biases. To estimate repertoire size and how much clonotypes are shared between individuals, the study performed deep sequencing of blood TCR repertoires from roughly five healthy adults. For each donor, three plates each were used for CD4 naive and CD4 memory, two plates were used for CD8 naive, and one plate was used for CD8 memory. Leukapheresis yielded between about 0.8 and 8.9 billion PBMCs per donor. Study-wide conclusions, independent of this receptor: Sampling was limited to blood, and TCR repertoires in tissue likely differ from TCR repertoires in blood. Compared with non-shared clonotypes, the clonotypes found in all four sorted-subset donors had higher generation probabilities. Larger estimated clonotype richness was generally found for naive subsets than for memory subsets. When four donors were compared, the shared fraction of clonotypes was about 5.4% for naive CD4, about 4% for naive CD8, 2% to 2.5% for memory CD4, and 0.4% for memory CD8. Based on pairwise subsampling, the degree of clonotype sharing among donors was expected to be affected by sequencing depth. Because the study included only a small number of donors, the genetic and exposure-history diversity represented was limited. Incomplete sequencing was indicated by rarefaction of sorted-subset datasets, despite the large sequencing depth.

Healthy HIV-negative adults with no recently reported acute infections or vaccinations were included as donors. All donors were Caucasian adults living in Nashville, Tennessee, USA. Magnetic negative selection was used to enrich CD4+ T cells, after which naive cells were positively selected on CD45RA and the negative fraction became the memory subset. Blood was obtained by leukapheresis, after which PBMCs were separated by Ficoll-Histopaque density gradient centrifugation and cryopreserved in liquid nitrogen vapor phase. Purity and quantity of every magnetically sorted T cell population were checked by analytical flow cytometry. From each sorted fraction, genomic DNA was isolated and quantified by UV absorbance on a Nanodrop 2000c. TCR CDR3 regions were amplified from genomic DNA by multiplex PCR using the deep immunoSEQ assay. For each cell subset, the extracted genomic DNA was distributed evenly across all wells of several immunoSEQ 96-well plates, and each plate served as one replicate. Each replicate PCR for sorted subsets received about 180 ng genomic DNA, equal to 28,000 or so T cell genomes. Purified libraries were measured with a Qubit 3.0 fluorometer, size-checked on a Bioanalyzer 2100, and measured again with the KAPA Library Quantification kit. Every immunoSEQ 96-well plate was sequenced on a dedicated single-read 150-cycle Illumina NextSeq 550 flow cell. Per the source publication's procedure: Because the immunoSEQ output held only junctional sequences and lacked quality scores, the filtering could not match the filtering applied to full-length reads. To assign V/J genes and CDR3, sequences were annotated against IMGT germline references using PyIR, a Python wrapper for IgBLAST v1.9. Any read was removed if the V/J assignment was weak (E-value above 1e-6), the CDR3 was missing, or the read contained stop codons, out-of-frame junctions, or ambiguous translated residues. V3J clonotypes were defined as sequences sharing the same inferred V gene, J gene, and CDR3 amino acid sequence. Percentage overlap between repertoires was computed as shared unique clonotypes divided by the size of the smaller repertoire. Richness of each repertoire was evaluated using RTK rarefaction, the Chao1 estimator, and Recon v2.1 estimates of unobserved clonotypes. OLGA was used to compute generation probabilities for all TCRbeta clonotypes that the gDNA method yielded from a handful of donors. Here the immuneACCESS table is served through TCRdb, limited to in-frame sequences with V and J called. Missing clones are a known gap in these copies; in checked studies unresolved V genes cover under half, and the rest lacks a known reason. V, J and clone size derive from that table, while D and trimming were established from the DNA sequence. This sample holds roughly 2.4 million clones; almost 96% were observed only once. The top ten clones comprise around 0.13% of the sample.

This receptor was obtained from a man aged 18 to 30 in good health. Material for sequencing was naive CD4+ T cells sorted from blood. The cell subset or site label, as the study defines it: CD45RA+ positively selected.

The DNA reads as follows: TGTGCCAGCAGTTCCCAGGGTTTAGGCGGGGAGCTGTTTTTT. This sequence encodes CASSSQGLGGELFF. The sequence is built from TRBV6-5 and TRBJ2-2, and the D gene may be TRBD1, 5 bases matching. CDR1 MNHEY and CDR2 SVGAGI were looked up in the germline V gene. The CDR3, cysteine through phenylalanine, is 14 amino acids long. Solely the CDR3 DNA is kept, with 42 bases framed from the first base. V sheds 4 bases and J sheds 7 bases, leaving 13 bases between their ends.